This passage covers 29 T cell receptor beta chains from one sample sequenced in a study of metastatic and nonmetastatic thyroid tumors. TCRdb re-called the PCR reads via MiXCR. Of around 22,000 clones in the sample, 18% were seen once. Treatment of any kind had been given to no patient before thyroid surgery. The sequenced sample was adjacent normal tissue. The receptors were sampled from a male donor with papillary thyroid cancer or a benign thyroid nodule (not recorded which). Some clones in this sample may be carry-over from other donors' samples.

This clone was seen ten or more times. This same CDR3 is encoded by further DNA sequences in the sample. The CDR3 protein is CASSQDRSEQPYGYTF. The CDR3 bases are TGCGCCAGCAGCCAAGATCGTTCGGAACAACCGTATGGCTACACCTTC. The chain employs TRBV4-3 and TRBJ1-2; no clear D. CDR1 is LGHNA and CDR2 is YSLEER in the germline V gene. CDR3 length: 16 amino acids. V was trimmed by 0 bases and J by 5 bases, leaving 16 bases between them.

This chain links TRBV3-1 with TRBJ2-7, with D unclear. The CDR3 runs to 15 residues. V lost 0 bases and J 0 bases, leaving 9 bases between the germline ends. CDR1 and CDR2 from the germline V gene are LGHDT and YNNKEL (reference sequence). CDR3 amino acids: CASSQEGILSYEQYF. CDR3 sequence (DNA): TGTGCCAGCAGCCAAGAGGGGATTCTCTCCTACGAGCAGTACTTC.

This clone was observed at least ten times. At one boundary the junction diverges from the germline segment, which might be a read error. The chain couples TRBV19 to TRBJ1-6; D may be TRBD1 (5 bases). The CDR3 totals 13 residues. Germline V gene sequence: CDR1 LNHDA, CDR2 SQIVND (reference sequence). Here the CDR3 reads CASSIDGAGWREF. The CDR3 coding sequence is TGTGCCAGTAGTATAGATGGGGCAGGCTGGCGGGAGTTT.

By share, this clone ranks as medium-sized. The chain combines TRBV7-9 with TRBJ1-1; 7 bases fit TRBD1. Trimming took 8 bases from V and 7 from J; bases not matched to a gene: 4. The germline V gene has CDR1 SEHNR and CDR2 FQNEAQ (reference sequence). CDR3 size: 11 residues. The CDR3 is CASDRAGEAFF. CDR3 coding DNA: TGTGCCAGCGACAGGGCCGGTGAAGCTTTCTTT.

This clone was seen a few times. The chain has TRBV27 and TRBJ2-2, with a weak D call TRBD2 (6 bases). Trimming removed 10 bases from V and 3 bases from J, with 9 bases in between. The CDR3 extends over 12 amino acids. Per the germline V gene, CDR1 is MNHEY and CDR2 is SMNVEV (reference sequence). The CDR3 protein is CATRDYTGELFF. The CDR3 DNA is TGTGCCACTAGGGACTACACCGGGGAGCTGTTTTTT.

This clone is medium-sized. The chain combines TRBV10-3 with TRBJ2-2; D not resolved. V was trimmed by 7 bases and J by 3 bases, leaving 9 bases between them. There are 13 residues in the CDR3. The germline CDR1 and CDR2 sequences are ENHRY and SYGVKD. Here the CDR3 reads CAITPRDTGELFF. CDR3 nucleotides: TGTGCCATCACCCCTAGAGACACCGGGGAGCTGTTTTTT.

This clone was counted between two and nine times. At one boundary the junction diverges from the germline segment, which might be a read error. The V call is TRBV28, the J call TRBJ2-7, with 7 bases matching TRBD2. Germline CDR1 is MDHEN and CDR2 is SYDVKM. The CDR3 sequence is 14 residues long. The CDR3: CASARVTSTYERYF. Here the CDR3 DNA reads TGTGCTAGCGCACGGGTGACTAGCACCTACGAGCGGTACTTC. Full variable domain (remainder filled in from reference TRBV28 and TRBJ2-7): DVKVTQSSRYLVKRTGEKVFLECVQDMDHENMFWYRQDPGLGLRLIYFSYDVKMKEKGDIPEGYSVSREKKERFSLILESASTNQTSMYLCASARVTSTYERYFGPGTRLTVT.

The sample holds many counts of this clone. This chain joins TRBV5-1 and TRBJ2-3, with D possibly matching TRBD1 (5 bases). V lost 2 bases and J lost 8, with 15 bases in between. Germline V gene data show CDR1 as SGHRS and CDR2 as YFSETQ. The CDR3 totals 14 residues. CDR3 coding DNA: TGCGCCAGCAGCTTTCAAAATAGGGGAAGTACGCAGTATTTT. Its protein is CASSFQNRGSTQYF.

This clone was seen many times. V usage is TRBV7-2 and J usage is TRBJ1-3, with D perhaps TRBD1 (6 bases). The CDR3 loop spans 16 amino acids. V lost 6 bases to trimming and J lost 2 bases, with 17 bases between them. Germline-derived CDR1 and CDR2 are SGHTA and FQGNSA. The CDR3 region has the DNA TGTGCCAGCAGAAGCCTGACAGGTGGTACTGGAAACACCATATATTTT. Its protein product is CASRSLTGGTGNTIYF.

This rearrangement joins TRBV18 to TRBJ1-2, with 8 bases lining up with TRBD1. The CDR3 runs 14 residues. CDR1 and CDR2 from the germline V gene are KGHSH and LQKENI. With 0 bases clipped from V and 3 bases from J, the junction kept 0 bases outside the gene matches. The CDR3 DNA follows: TGTGCCAGCTCACCACCGGGACAGGACTATGGCTACACCTTC. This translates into CASSPPGQDYGYTF.

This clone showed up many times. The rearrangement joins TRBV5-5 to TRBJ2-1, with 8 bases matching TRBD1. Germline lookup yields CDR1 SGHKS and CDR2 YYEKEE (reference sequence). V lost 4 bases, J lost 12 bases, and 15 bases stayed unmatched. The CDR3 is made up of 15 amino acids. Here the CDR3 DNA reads TGTGCCAGCAGCGGATACGGGACAGGAGTCGTCGGGCAGTTCTTC. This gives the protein CASSGYGTGVVGQFF.

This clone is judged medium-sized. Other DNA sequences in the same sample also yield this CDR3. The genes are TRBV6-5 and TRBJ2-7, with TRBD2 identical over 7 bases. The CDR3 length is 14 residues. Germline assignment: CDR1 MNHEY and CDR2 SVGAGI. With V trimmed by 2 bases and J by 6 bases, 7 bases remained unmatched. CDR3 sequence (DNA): TGTGCCAGCAGTTACCCCGGGGGGAACGGCGAGCAGTACTTC. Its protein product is CASSYPGGNGEQYF.

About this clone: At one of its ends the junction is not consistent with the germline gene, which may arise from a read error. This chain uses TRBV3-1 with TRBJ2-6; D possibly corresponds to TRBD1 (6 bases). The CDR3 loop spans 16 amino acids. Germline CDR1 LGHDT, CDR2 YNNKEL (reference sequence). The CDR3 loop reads CASSQVKGMGAYVLTF. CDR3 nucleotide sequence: TGTGCCAGCAGCCAAGTTAAGGGTATGGGGGCCTACGTCCTGACTTTC.

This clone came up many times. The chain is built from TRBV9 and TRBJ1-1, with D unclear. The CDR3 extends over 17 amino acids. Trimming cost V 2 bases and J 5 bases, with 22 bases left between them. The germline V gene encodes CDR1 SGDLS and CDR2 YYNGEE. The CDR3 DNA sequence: TGTGCCAGCAGCGTTTTTTCGGACCCGGCCGTGGAAACTGAAGCTTTCTTT. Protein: CASSVFSDPAVETEAFF.

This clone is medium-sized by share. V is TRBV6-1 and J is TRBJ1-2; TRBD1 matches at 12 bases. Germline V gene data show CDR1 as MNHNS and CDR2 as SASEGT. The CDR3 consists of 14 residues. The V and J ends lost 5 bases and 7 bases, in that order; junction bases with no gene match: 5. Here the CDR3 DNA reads TGTGCCAGCAGTACAGGGGACAGGGGGCTTGGCTACACCTTC. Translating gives CASSTGDRGLGYTF.

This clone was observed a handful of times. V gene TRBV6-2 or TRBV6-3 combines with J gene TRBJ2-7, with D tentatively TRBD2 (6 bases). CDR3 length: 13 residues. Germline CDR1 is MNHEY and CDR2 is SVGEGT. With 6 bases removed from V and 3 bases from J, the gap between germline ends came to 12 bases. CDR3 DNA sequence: TGTGCCAGCAGAAAGGCGGGATGCTACGAGCAGTACGTC. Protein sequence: CASRKAGCYEQYV.

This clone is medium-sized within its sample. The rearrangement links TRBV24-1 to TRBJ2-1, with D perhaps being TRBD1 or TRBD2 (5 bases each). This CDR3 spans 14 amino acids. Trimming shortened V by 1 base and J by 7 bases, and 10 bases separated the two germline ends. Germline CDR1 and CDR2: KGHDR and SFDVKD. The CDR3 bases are TGTGCCACCAGTGATTTTTGGGGGAGTAATGAGCAGTTCTTC. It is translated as CATSDFWGSNEQFF.

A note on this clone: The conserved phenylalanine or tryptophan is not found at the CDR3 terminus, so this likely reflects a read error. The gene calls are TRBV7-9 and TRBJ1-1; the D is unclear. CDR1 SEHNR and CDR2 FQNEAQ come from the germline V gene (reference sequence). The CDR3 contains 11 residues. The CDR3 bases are TGTCCCAGCAGCTCCAGCACTGAAGCTTTCATT. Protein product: CPSSSSTEAFI.

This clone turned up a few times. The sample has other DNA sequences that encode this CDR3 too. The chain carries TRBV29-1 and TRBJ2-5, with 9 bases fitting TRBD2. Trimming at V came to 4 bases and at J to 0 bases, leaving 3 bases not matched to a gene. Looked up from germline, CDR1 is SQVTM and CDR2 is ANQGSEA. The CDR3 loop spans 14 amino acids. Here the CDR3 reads CSVVASGDQETQYF. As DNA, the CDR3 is TGCAGCGTTGTTGCTAGCGGGGACCAAGAGACCCAGTACTTC.

Here the CDR3 reads CAGSATSVVEQYV. The CDR3 coding sequence is TGTGCCGGCAGCGCGACTAGCGTGGTGGAGCAGTACGTC. The chain couples TRBV6-2 or TRBV6-3 to TRBJ2-7; TRBD2 aligns across 8 bases. The CDR3 is 13 residues long. Germline CDR1 and CDR2: MNHEY and SVGEGT.

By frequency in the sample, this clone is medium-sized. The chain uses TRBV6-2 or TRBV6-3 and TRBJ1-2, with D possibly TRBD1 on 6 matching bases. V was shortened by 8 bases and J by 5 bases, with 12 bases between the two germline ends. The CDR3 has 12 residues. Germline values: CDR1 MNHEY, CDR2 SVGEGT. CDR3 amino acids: CASGQNSYGYTF. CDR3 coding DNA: TGTGCCAGCGGACAGAACTCTTATGGCTACACCTTC.

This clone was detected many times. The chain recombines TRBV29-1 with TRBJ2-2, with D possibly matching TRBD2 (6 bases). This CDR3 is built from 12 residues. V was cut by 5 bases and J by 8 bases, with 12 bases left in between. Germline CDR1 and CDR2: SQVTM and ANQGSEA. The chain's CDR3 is CSVTLGGGELFF. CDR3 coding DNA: TGCAGCGTTACCCTTGGGGGGGGGGAGCTGTTTTTT.

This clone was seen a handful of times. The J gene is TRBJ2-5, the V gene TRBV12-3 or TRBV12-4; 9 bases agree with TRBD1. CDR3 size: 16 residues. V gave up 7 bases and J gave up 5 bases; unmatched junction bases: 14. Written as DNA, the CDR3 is TGTGCCAGCACTCGATCCGGGACAGGGACGAGTGAGACCCAGTACTTC. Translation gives CASTRSGTGTSETQYF.

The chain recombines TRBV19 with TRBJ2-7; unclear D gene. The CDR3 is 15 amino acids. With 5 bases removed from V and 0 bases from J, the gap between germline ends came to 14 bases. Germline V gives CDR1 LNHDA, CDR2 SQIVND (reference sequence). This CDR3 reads CASSLMQASSYEQYF. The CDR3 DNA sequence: TGTGCCAGTAGTCTCATGCAGGCTAGCTCCTACGAGCAGTACTTC.

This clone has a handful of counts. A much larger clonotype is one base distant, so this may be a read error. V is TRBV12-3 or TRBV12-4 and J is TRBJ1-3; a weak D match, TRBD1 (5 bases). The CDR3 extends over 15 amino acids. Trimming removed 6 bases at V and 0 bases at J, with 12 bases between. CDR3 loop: CASRGTLSSGNTIYF. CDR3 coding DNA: TGTGCCAGCAGGGGGACCCTAAGCTCTGGAAACACCATATATTTT.

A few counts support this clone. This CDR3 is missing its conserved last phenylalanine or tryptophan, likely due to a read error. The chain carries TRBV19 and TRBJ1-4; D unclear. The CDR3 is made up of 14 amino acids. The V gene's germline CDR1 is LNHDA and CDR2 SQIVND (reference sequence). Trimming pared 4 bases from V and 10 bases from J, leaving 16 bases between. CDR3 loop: CASSKIGRSGKLFL. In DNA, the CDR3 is TGTGCCAGTAGTAAGATTGGACGATCTGGAAAACTGTTTCTT.

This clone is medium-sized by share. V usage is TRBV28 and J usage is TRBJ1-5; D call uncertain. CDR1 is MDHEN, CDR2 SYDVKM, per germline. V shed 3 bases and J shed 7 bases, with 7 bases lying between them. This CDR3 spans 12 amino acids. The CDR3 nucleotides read TGTGCCAGCAGTTTGACGCGCCAGCCCCAGCATTTT. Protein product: CASSLTRQPQHF.

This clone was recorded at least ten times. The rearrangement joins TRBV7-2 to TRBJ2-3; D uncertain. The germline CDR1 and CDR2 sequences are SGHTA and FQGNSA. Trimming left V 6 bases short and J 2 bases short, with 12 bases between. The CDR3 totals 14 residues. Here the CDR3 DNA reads TGTGCCAGCAGTCCAGGACCCCCCACAGATACGCAGTATTTT. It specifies CASSPGPPTDTQYF. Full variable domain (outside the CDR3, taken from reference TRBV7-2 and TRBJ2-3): GAGVSQSPSNKVTEKGKDVELRCDPISGHTALYWYRQSLGQGLEFLIYFQGNSAPDKSGLPSDRFSAERTGGSVSTLTIQRTQQEDSAVYLCASSPGPPTDTQYFGPGTRLTVL.

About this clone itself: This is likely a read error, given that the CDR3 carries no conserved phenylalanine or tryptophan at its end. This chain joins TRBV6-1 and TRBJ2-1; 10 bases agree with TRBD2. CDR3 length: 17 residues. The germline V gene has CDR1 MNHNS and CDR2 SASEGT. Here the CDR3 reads CASSGGPSGRATNEQFL. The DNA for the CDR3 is TGTGCCAGTAGTGGAGGTCCCAGCGGGAGGGCCACCAATGAGCAGTTCTTA.